The rows below give T cell receptor beta chains drawn from one sample of a study of T cells in Graves' hyperthyroidism and ophthalmopathy. Via MiXCR, TCRdb re-called the multiplex PCR reads, giving one row per CDR3 protein. The sample has 450,000 to 700,000 distinct CDR3 sequences, around 45% seen once. Sequencing used peripheral blood or thyroid tissue (not recorded which). The receptors were sampled from an adult woman with Graves' disease, either hyperthyroidism or ophthalmopathy (not recorded which). Each CDR3 is given with its conserved first and last residue. D genes are given only for firm matches. Expanded clones get a size class; other rows say once, few or many, or leave the size out.

NA	NA	TRBV5-1	TRBJ1-2	TGCGCCAGCAGCTTGGAGGGACCGGACGCCAACTATGGCTACACCTTC	CASSLEGPDANYGYTF
NA	NA	TRBV29-1	TRBJ1-1	TGCAGTCCCTCTCCGGAGGGAACTGAAGCTTTCTTT	CSPSPEGTEAFF
many	NA	TRBV7-2	TRBJ1-4	TGTGCCAGCAGCTTACTTACGATGGGTGAAAAACTGTTTTTT	CASSLLTMGEKLFF
NA	NA	TRBV6-5	TRBJ2-2	TGTGCCAGCAGTTACTCGGGGGCGAGTATAGGGGAGCTGTTTTTT	CASSYSGASIGELFF
many	NA	TRBV7-2	TRBJ2-5	TGTGCCAGCAGCTTAGCGGGCGGCTACCAAGAGACCCAGTACTTC	CASSLAGGYQETQYF
many	NA	TRBV7-9	TRBJ2-7	TGTGCCAGCAGCTTAGTAGGTGGGGATTACTACGAGCAGTACTTC	CASSLVGGDYYEQYF
many	NA	TRBV4-1	TRBJ2-7	TGCGCCAGCAGCCAAGTAAGGACCAATTACGAGCAGTACTTC	CASSQVRTNYEQYF
many	NA	TRBV6-6	TRBJ2-2	TGTGCCAGCACCCCCAAAGCTAACACCGGGGAGCTGTTTTTT	CASTPKANTGELFF
few	NA	TRBV13	TRBJ2-2	TGTGCCAGCAGCTTGGCGGGTATCACCGGGGAGCTGTTTTTT	CASSLAGITGELFF
NA	TRBD2	TRBV10-3	TRBJ2-5	TGTGCCACGGGGTACGGGAGGGCCCAAGAGACCCAGTACTTC	CATGYGRAQETQYF
many	TRBD1	TRBV7-3	TRBJ2-7	TGTGCCAGCAGCCCATCTACAGGGGGGTACGAGCAGTACTTC	CASSPSTGGYEQYF
NA	NA	TRBV19	TRBJ1-5	TGTGCCAGTAGCTTTGGACGGTACACCGGGGAGCTGCCCCAGCATTTT	CASSFGRYTGELPQHF
few	NA	TRBV25-1	TRBJ2-1	TGTGCCAGCAGTGAGGATCTAAACAATGAGCAGTTCTTC	CASSEDLNNEQFF
few	NA	TRBV20-1	TRBJ2-6	TGCAGCGTCCCTGACAGCTCTGGGGCCAACGTCCTGACTTTC	CSVPDSSGANVLTF
NA	TRBD1	TRBV7-2	TRBJ2-7	TGTGCCAGCATCGCCTCCGGGACAGTGGGGGAGCAGTACTTC	CASIASGTVGEQYF
NA	TRBD2	TRBV20-1	TRBJ2-7	TGCAGAGCCGGGACTAGCGGGTACTACGAGCAGTACTTC	CRAGTSGYYEQYF
few	TRBD1	TRBV7-9	TRBJ2-3	TGTGCCAGCAGCTCGATGACAGGGGAAGATACGCAGTATTTT	CASSSMTGEDTQYF
many	NA	TRBV29-1	TRBJ2-7	TGCAGCGTTGCCGCTTGGGGGGCCCGCTCCTACGAGCAGTACTTC	CSVAAWGARSYEQYF
NA	TRBD1	TRBV6-6	TRBJ1-2	TGTGCCAGCAGTCAGGGACAGGCCGTTTTC	CASSQGQAVF
many	TRBD1	TRBV7-9	TRBJ2-7	TGTGCCAGCAGCCCCGACAGGGACGAGCAGTACTTC	CASSPDRDEQYF
NA	NA	TRBV10-3	TRBJ2-5	TGTGCCAGCAGTTTGGAAGGGGGTTTGGAAACCCAGTACTTC	CASSLEGGLETQYF
many	TRBD1	TRBV9	TRBJ1-4	TGTGCCAGCAGCGGGACAGGAGAAAAACTGTTTTTT	CASSGTGEKLFF
NA	TRBD1	TRBV2	TRBJ1-1	TGCGCCAGCCAGGGGGCCACTGAAGCTTTCTTT	CASQGATEAFF
many	TRBD1	TRBV2	TRBJ1-1	TGTGCCAGCAGGGACAGGACTGGTGCGGCTGAAGCTTTCTTT	CASRDRTGAAEAFF
NA	TRBD2	TRBV7-2	TRBJ2-2	TGTGCCAGCAATGTTCGCGCCAGCAGCTCAGCCCCTAGCGGGAGTCGCACCGGGGAGCTGTTTTTT	CASNVRASSSAPSGSRTGELFF
NA	NA	TRBV5-5	TRBJ1-5	TGTGCCAGCAGCTTGGCTGGGTTCGAGCAGCCCCAGCATTTT	CASSLAGFEQPQHF
NA	NA	TRBV6-5	TRBJ1-6	TGTGCCAGCAGTTACGAGCCGGGACGACTTTCAGCCCTCCACTTT	CASSYEPGRLSALHF
once	NA	TRBV7-9	TRBJ1-1	TGTGCCAGCAAGCGGGACATAAACACTGAAGCTTTCTTT	CASKRDINTEAFF
NA	TRBD2	TRBV7-8	TRBJ2-5	TGTGCCAGCGGCCAGCGAGGCCTACTAGCGGGAGAGACCCAGTACTTC	CASGQRGLLAGETQYF
many	NA	TRBV4-1	TRBJ1-5	TGCGCCAGCCAAGAGGGCAGTAGGGGAAATCAGCCCCAGCATTTT	CASQEGSRGNQPQHF
many	NA	TRBV4-1	TRBJ2-7	TGCGCCAGCAGTACCTTTCACCTGGATTACGAGCAGTACTTC	CASSTFHLDYEQYF
once	NA	TRBV14	TRBJ1-3	TGTGCCAGCAGCCAAGGGATCAGCTCTGGAAACACCATATATTTT	CASSQGISSGNTIYF
many	NA	TRBV10-2	TRBJ2-5	TGCGCCAGCAGCGCACATGAAGAGACCCAGTACTTC	CASSAHEETQYF
NA	NA	TRBV11-2	TRBJ2-6	TGTGCCAGCAGCCCCACGCGAGGGGCCAACGTCCTGACTTTC	CASSPTRGANVLTF
NA	TRBD2	TRBV25-1	TRBJ2-7	TGTGCCAGCAGTGCTAGAGCCCCAGGACTAGCGGACTACGAGCAGTACTTC	CASSARAPGLADYEQYF
NA	NA	TRBV7-8	TRBJ2-7	TGTGCCAGCAGCACAGGCTGGGAGCAGTACTTC	CASSTGWEQYF
NA	NA	TRBV6-5	TRBJ1-2	TGTGCCAGCAGTCGAAAGGCAGGGCACGGTTACACCTTC	CASSRKAGHGYTF
NA	TRBD1	TRBV10-3	TRBJ1-6	TGTGCCAGCAGCTTAACAGGGGCCGGTAATTCACCCCTCCACTTT	CASSLTGAGNSPLHF
few	NA	TRBV6-6	TRBJ2-5	TGTGCCAGCGGGGGGCTCAATCAGCCCCAGTACTTC	CASGGLNQPQYF
NA	NA	TRBV12-3/TRBV12-4	TRBJ2-6	TGCGCCGGTGCCTGGAGTGTTTCAGGGTCTGGGGCCAACGTCCTGACTTTC	CAGAWSVSGSGANVLTF
many	TRBD1	TRBV2	TRBJ1-6	TGTGCCAGCAGTGACGGACAGGGGTCGAATTCACCCCTCCACTTT	CASSDGQGSNSPLHF
few	TRBD1	TRBV2	TRBJ1-2	TGTGCCAGCAGTGAAGCGCGAGAGGGGGCAACCTTC	CASSEAREGATF
NA	NA	TRBV10-3	TRBJ2-5	TGTGCCGTCCAGGGAGCTGAGACCCAGTACTTC	CAVQGAETQYF
NA	TRBD2	TRBV7-3	TRBJ2-5	TGTGCCAGCAGCCAAGCACTAGCGGAGAACCAAAAGACCCAGTACTTC	CASSQALAENQKTQYF
NA	NA	TRBV10-3	TRBJ1-6	TGTGCCATCAGCAAAACTACAGGGAGTTCCTATAATTCACCCCTCCACTTT	CAISKTTGSSYNSPLHF
NA	TRBD1	TRBV12-3/TRBV12-4	TRBJ1-5	TGTGCCAGCAGTCCGGACAGGATCAATCAGCCCCAGCATTTT	CASSPDRINQPQHF
NA	NA	TRBV3-1	TRBJ1-2	TGTGCCAGCAGCCAAGATTCGACAGATGGCTACACCTTC	CASSQDSTDGYTF
few	NA	TRBV15	TRBJ2-3	TGTGCCACCAGCAGAGATCAGGCAGGGATAGGCGTGTATTTT	CATSRDQAGIGVYF
NA	NA	TRBV7-9	TRBJ1-6	TGTGCCACCCAGGGTTATAATTCACCCCTCCACTTT	CATQGYNSPLHF
NA	TRBD2	TRBV10-3	TRBJ2-5	TGTGCCAACAGCCAGGGGACTAGTCGACAAGAGACCCAGTACTTC	CANSQGTSRQETQYF
NA	TRBD1	TRBV10-3	TRBJ1-1	TGTGCCATCAGGAAGGGGGCTGGCGACACTGAAGCTTTCTTT	CAIRKGAGDTEAFF
many	NA	TRBV20-1	TRBJ2-5	TGCAGTGCTAGGACTCTCCAAGAGACCCAGTACTTC	CSARTLQETQYF